These 4 T cell receptor beta chains were all obtained from the same sample, sequenced in a study of T cells after yellow fever vaccination. One entry per CDR3 protein, called by TCRdb with MiXCR from the 5' RACE reads. The sample lists roughly 110,000 distinct CDR3 sequences, roughly 8.9% occurring once. The sample in question was CD8+ T cells sorted from PBMCs, obtained 45 days after the yellow fever booster vaccination. The receptors originated from a man aged 30 to 39 who received the YFV17D yellow fever vaccine.

V and J are TRBV19 and TRBJ2-7; D may match TRBD1 or TRBD2 (5 bases each). Trimming pared 5 bases from V and 6 bases from J, leaving 17 bases between. Germline CDR1 LNHDA, CDR2 SQIVND (reference sequence). The CDR3 runs 14 residues. CDR3 protein: CASSFREGVGEQYF. The CDR3 DNA reads as TGTGCCAGTAGTTTCCGGGAAGGGGTCGGCGAGCAGTACTTC.

Concerning this clonotype: A read error is possible here, since a much larger clone lies one base away. The CDR3 loop reads CASSLAGSGLQETQYF. The CDR3 DNA sequence: TGTGCCAGCAGCTTGGCCGGTAGCGGACTCCAAGAGACCCAGTACTTC. The chain has TRBV5-6 and TRBJ2-5, with D perhaps matching TRBD2 (6 bases). Germline CDR1 is SGHDT and CDR2 is YYEEEE. V was pared by 0 bases and J by 1 base, with 13 bases between. There are 16 residues in the CDR3.

This clonotype appeared many times. The V and J genes are TRBV5-1 and TRBJ2-3; D is perhaps TRBD2 (5 bases). V was shortened by 0 bases and J by 2 bases, with 10 bases between the two germline ends. The CDR3 runs to 15 residues. CDR1 is SGHRS, CDR2 YFSETQ, per germline. The CDR3 DNA is TGCGCCAGCAGCTTGGCCGGGGTTTTCACAGATACGCAGTATTTT. It translates to CASSLAGVFTDTQYF. The variable domain in full, with the rest retrieved from reference TRBV5-1 and TRBJ2-3, is KAGVTQTPRYLIKTRGQQVTLSCSPISGHRSVSWYQQTPGQGLQFLFEYFSETQRNKGNFPGRFSGRQFSNSRSEMNVSTLELGDSALYLCASSLAGVFTDTQYFGPGTRLTVL.

This clonotype turned up a few times. This rearrangement joins TRBV7-3 to TRBJ2-2; the D is unclear. The CDR3 runs 15 residues. Germline CDR1 and CDR2: SGHTA and FQGTGA. The V end was cut by 2 bases, the J end by 5 bases, with 12 bases between. This CDR3 is CASSLSPAGTGELFF. For the CDR3, the DNA is TGTGCCAGCAGCTTATCGCCAGCTGGGACCGGGGAGCTGTTTTTT.